These 24 T cell receptor beta chains were sequenced from one sample in a study of blood T cells in healthy people across ages. A second PCR, run for roughly 7 to 11 cycles, used a sample-barcoded 5' primer plus a J-beta primer mix. In TCRdb, the 5' RACE reads were re-called with MiXCR into one record per CDR3 protein. The sample has fewer than 1,000,000 distinct CDR3 sequences, about half seen once. The sequencing sample was made of blood. These receptors were obtained from an elderly man in good health.

The J gene is TRBJ2-7, the V gene TRBV27; 9 nucleotides match TRBD1. The better agreement between TRBJ2-5 and the DNA end casts doubt on the J call. This CDR3 comprises 15 residues. Germline loops: CDR1 MNHEY, CDR2 SMNVEV (reference sequence). This CDR3 reads CANSRLTGGAETQYF. The CDR3 DNA follows: TGTGCCAACAGCCGGTTGACAGGGGGTGCGGAGACCCAGTACTTC.

The chain recombines TRBV15 with TRBJ2-6, with D maybe TRBD1 (6 bases). The CDR3 consists of 18 residues. Per the germline V gene, CDR1 is LNHNV and CDR2 is YYDKDF (reference sequence). V was trimmed by 1 base and J by 1 base, leaving 14 bases between them. The DNA of the CDR3 is TGTGCCACCAGCAGAGTGCAGGGGCGTGTTTCTGGGGCCAACGTCCTGACTTTC. Translation: CATSRVQGRVSGANVLTF.

In its sample, this clonotype was seen many times. The chain joins TRBV29-1 to TRBJ2-1; 8 bases line up with TRBD1. The CDR3 spans 14 residues. The germline CDR1 and CDR2 sequences are SQVTM and ANQGSEA. The trim removed 2 bases at V and 12 bases at J, leaving 12 bases unmatched. For the CDR3, the DNA is TGCAGCGTTGAACAGACAGGGGTGTCTTTAGGGCAGTTCTTC. Translation gives CSVEQTGVSLGQFF.

On this clonotype itself: A read error is possible here, since a much larger clone lies one base away. J is TRBJ2-5 and V is TRBV7-2, with TRBD2 matching 8 bases. J gave up 11 bases and V 4 bases, and 15 bases lay outside the gene matches. This CDR3 is built from 15 residues. Germline V lookup: CDR1 SGHTA, CDR2 FQGNSA. CDR3 region: CASSYSSGTYNEQYF. In nucleotides, the CDR3 is TGTGCCAGCAGCTACAGTAGCGGGACTTACAATGAGCAGTACTTC.

The rearrangement joins TRBV29-1 to TRBJ2-3; D ambiguous. V was trimmed by 7 bases and J by 6 bases, leaving 20 bases between them. CDR1 is SQVTM, CDR2 ANQGSEA, per germline. The CDR3 extends over 14 amino acids. CDR3 sequence (DNA): TGCAGCGCTCTCGAAACCTTAGCAGGCGATACGCAGTATTTT. Amino acids: CSALETLAGDTQYF.

In its sample, this clonotype was seen once. V usage is TRBV5-6 and J usage is TRBJ2-2; 11 bases are shared with TRBD2. Germline CDR1 SGHDT, CDR2 YYEEEE. Germline trimming cut 1 base from V and 7 bases from J; bases unmatched to any gene: 9. The CDR3 totals 17 residues. The CDR3 region is CASSLTAGTSGNGELFF. The CDR3 DNA reads TGTGCCAGCAGCTTGACCGCCGGGACTAGCGGAAACGGGGAGCTGTTTTTT.

The J gene is TRBJ2-5, the V gene TRBV18; 13 bases map to TRBD2. The CDR3 extends over 17 amino acids. The germline V gene encodes CDR1 KGHSH and CDR2 LQKENI. Germline trimming cut 6 bases from V and 2 bases from J; bases unmatched to any gene: 9. CDR3 in amino acids: CASSQRGTSGTQETQYF. The CDR3 DNA follows: TGTGCCAGCTCTCAACGGGGGACTAGCGGGACACAAGAGACCCAGTACTTC.

CDR3 in amino acids: CASSLGWLAGSSYNEQFF. CDR3 nucleotides: TGCGCCAGCAGCTTGGGTTGGCTAGCGGGGTCCTCCTACAATGAGCAGTTCTTC. The chain links TRBV5-1 to TRBJ2-1; 9 bases are shared with TRBD2. CDR1 and CDR2 from the germline V gene are SGHRS and YFSETQ. V gave up 0 bases and J gave up 0 bases; unmatched junction bases: 7. The CDR3 extends over 18 amino acids.

This clonotype has only a few counts. This chain joins TRBV20-1 and TRBJ1-1; D ambiguous. Germline CDR1 reads DFQATT; CDR2 reads SNEGSKA (reference sequence). V shed 0 bases and J shed 0 bases, with 8 bases lying between them. CDR3 size: 14 residues. The CDR3 DNA sequence: TGCAGTGCTAGAGATCCCAGGATGAACACTGAAGCTTTCTTT. Residues: CSARDPRMNTEAFF.

The chain carries TRBV7-9 and TRBJ2-7; the D gene is possibly TRBD2 (6 bases). This CDR3 is 14 amino acids long. Germline-derived CDR1 and CDR2 are SEHNR and FQNEAQ (reference sequence). V was trimmed by 2 bases and J by 3 bases, leaving 11 bases between them. DNA for the CDR3: TGTGCCAGCAGCTTAAATGTCGGGAGCTACGAGCAGTACTTC. It encodes CASSLNVGSYEQYF.

In DNA form, the CDR3 reads TGTGCCTGGAGTCCGACTAGCGGCTACAATGAGCAGTTCTTC. It yields the protein CAWSPTSGYNEQFF. V usage is TRBV30 and J usage is TRBJ2-1; 9 bases match TRBD2. V lost 2 bases to trimming and J lost 3 bases; unmatched junction nucleotides: 2. This CDR3 contains 14 residues. CDR1 is GTSNPN and CDR2 is SVGIG in the germline V gene (reference sequence).

Concerning this clonotype: A junction end diverges from the germline sequence, so it may reflect a read error. The chain combines TRBV24-1 with TRBJ2-1; D possibly corresponds to TRBD2 (6 bases). CDR1 and CDR2 (germline): KGHDR, SFDVKD. The CDR3 runs 15 residues. The CDR3 spells CATRDFGGPYNEQFF. The DNA of the CDR3 is TGTGCCACCAGGGATTTTGGAGGGCCGTACAATGAGCAGTTCTTC.

The chain links TRBV7-9 to TRBJ2-1, with TRBD2 matching 12 bases. V gave up 2 bases and J gave up 8 bases; unmatched junction bases: 7. The CDR3 is 16 amino acids. Per germline, CDR1 SEHNR and CDR2 FQNEAQ (reference sequence). CDR3 nucleotides: TGTGCCAGCAGCTTAACGAGGGCTAGCGGGAGGGATGAGCAGTTCTTC. This translates into CASSLTRASGRDEQFF.

V usage is TRBV7-8 and J usage is TRBJ2-5; the D gene is possibly TRBD2 (5 bases). CDR1 and CDR2 (germline): SGHVS, FQNEAQ. V was shortened by 5 bases and J by 11 bases, with 21 bases between the two germline ends. The CDR3 length is 14 residues. The DNA of the CDR3 is TGTGCCAGCAGCGGAGGCTCAGGCCGGTCGGGGCAGTACTTC. Its protein product is CASSGGSGRSGQYF.

This clonotype was observed a few times. The chain uses TRBV20-1 and TRBJ2-5; 10 bases are a match to TRBD1. Per the germline V gene, CDR1 is DFQATT and CDR2 is SNEGSKA (reference sequence). After removal of 6 bases from V and 1 base from J, the junction contained 8 bases not matched to a gene. This CDR3 spans 15 amino acids. CDR3 sequence: CSAPGQGGTQETQYF. CDR3 coding DNA: TGCAGTGCACCCGGACAGGGGGGAACCCAAGAGACCCAGTACTTC.

This clonotype has ten or more counts. The chain couples TRBV29-1 to TRBJ2-7, with D possibly being TRBD1 or TRBD2 (5 bases each). CDR1 is SQVTM and CDR2 is ANQGSEA in the germline V gene. CDR3 size: 13 residues. The ends were cut back, 4 bases at V and 4 bases at J, with 14 bases in the middle. CDR3 nucleotide sequence: TGCAGCGTTGTCCGGGACGAGGGGTACGAGCAGTACTTC. It codes for CSVVRDEGYEQYF.

This chain uses TRBV9 with TRBJ2-3, with D possibly matching TRBD2 (6 bases). CDR3 length equals 16 residues. Trimming pared 0 bases from V and 5 bases from J, leaving 16 bases between. The germline CDR1 and CDR2 sequences are SGDLS and YYNGEE. The CDR3 coding sequence is TGTGCCAGCAGCGTAGGGGTCGTGGGGGGAATAGATACGCAGTATTTT. Translation: CASSVGVVGGIDTQYF.

In this sample, this clonotype turned up once. The chain has TRBV2 and TRBJ2-1; 15 nucleotides match TRBD2. The CDR3 contains 16 residues. Germline V gives CDR1 SNHLY, CDR2 FYNNEI. The J segment lost 8 bases and the V segment lost 5 bases, leaving 7 bases of the junction unmatched. Here the CDR3 reads CASSWTSGGARDEQFF. The CDR3 bases are TGTGCCAGCAGTTGGACTAGCGGGGGGGCCAGGGATGAGCAGTTCTTC.

This sequence joins TRBV10-3 and TRBJ2-7; 8 bases are shared with TRBD2. The CDR3 sequence is 14 residues long. Germline V gene lookup returns CDR1 ENHRY and CDR2 SYGVKD. Trimming cost V 4 bases and J 2 bases; bases outside gene matches: 4. This chain's CDR3 is CAISASSGTYEQYF. In DNA, the CDR3 is TGTGCCATCAGTGCGAGTAGCGGGACCTACGAGCAGTACTTC.

This clonotype was observed a handful of times. The gene calls are TRBV9 and TRBJ2-2, with a weak D call TRBD1 (6 bases). The CDR3 has 15 amino acids. The germline gives CDR1 SGDLS, CDR2 YYNGEE. Trimming stripped 2 bases from V and 0 bases from J, with 8 bases between. The CDR3 here is CASSVGTTNTGELFF. The CDR3 DNA sequence: TGTGCCAGCAGCGTGGGGACAACGAACACCGGGGAGCTGTTTTTT.

This chain connects TRBV20-1 to TRBJ2-1; TRBD2 aligns across 7 bases. Germline CDR1 is DFQATT and CDR2 is SNEGSKA (reference sequence). Losses at the gene ends were 2 bases for V and 9 bases for J; bases not matched to a gene: 10. The CDR3 sequence is 14 residues long. The CDR3 nucleotides read TGCAGTGCTAGAAGTGGACTAGTCCCCACTGAGCAGTTCTTC. Translated: CSARSGLVPTEQFF.

This CDR3 is CASSAGLANANEQFF. CDR3 bases: TGTGCCAGCAGCGCCGGACTAGCGAATGCCAATGAGCAGTTCTTC. The chain couples TRBV7-3 to TRBJ2-1; 9 bases align to TRBD2. Germline V CDR1 and CDR2: SGHTA, FQGTGA. CDR3 length equals 15 residues. V dropped 5 bases and J dropped 6; count of bases not matched to a gene: 8.

This clonotype was counted between two and nine times. The rearrangement joins TRBV14 to TRBJ2-4, with D unresolved. The DNA matches TRBJ2-7 better at its end, which makes the J call doubtful. This CDR3 spans 13 amino acids. CDR1 and CDR2 from the germline V gene are SGHDN and FVKESK. The CDR3 DNA follows: TGTGCCAGCAGCCAACTGGGATCCGGCGAGCAGTACTTC. Translating gives CASSQLGSGEQYF.

The chain links TRBV7-2 to TRBJ2-5; D unclear. There are 14 residues in the CDR3. Germline-derived CDR1 and CDR2 are SGHTA and FQGNSA. V dropped 5 bases and J dropped 2 bases, with 12 bases sitting between them. The CDR3 region is CASSVISVQETQYF. DNA of the CDR3: TGTGCCAGCAGCGTAATAAGCGTTCAAGAGACCCAGTACTTC.